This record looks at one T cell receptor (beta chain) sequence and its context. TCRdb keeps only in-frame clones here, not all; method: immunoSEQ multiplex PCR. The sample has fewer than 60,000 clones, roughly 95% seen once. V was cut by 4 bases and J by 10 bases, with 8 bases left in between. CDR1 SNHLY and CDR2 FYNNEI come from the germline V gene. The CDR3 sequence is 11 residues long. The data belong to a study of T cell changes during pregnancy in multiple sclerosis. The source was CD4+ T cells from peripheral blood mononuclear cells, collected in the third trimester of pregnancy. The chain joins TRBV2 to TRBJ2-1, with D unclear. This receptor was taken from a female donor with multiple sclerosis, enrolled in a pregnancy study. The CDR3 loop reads CASSVETEQFF. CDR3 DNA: TGTGCCAGCAGTGTTGAGACAGAGCAGTTCTTC.